What follows describes a single TCR beta chain. Its specificity is not known. The data are from a study of CD8 T cells in Susac syndrome. The T cells that were sequenced for TCR beta were CD8+ and CD4+ cells from blood. Treatment-naive patients with stable or active relapsing-remitting disease were the multiple sclerosis controls. It was with random hexamers that about 0.45 to 1 ug RNA was reverse transcribed. Multiplex PCR with immunoSEQ amplified the TCR beta CDR3 across 54 Vbeta and 13 Jbeta. TCRdb fed the immunoSEQ multiplex PCR reads into MiXCR, producing one record per CDR3 protein. Seen here are about 120,000 distinct CDR3 sequences, 90% to 95% observed once, and the top ten hold under 0.095%. Study results and caveats: A relatively small number of individuals underwent TCR sequencing and HLA analysis.

The germline V gene encodes CDR1 GTSNPN and CDR2 SVGIG (reference sequence). The CDR3 has 14 residues. J gave up 7 bases and V 1 base, and 7 bases lay outside the gene matches. This sequence originates from a human donor with multiple sclerosis. Specimen: CD4+ T cells from PBMCs. The V gene is TRBV30, the J gene TRBJ2-7; TRBD2 matches 10 bases. The CDR3: CAWSGVIAGGEQYF. CDR3 nucleotide sequence: TGTGCCTGGAGTGGCGTGATAGCGGGGGGAGAGCAGTACTTC.